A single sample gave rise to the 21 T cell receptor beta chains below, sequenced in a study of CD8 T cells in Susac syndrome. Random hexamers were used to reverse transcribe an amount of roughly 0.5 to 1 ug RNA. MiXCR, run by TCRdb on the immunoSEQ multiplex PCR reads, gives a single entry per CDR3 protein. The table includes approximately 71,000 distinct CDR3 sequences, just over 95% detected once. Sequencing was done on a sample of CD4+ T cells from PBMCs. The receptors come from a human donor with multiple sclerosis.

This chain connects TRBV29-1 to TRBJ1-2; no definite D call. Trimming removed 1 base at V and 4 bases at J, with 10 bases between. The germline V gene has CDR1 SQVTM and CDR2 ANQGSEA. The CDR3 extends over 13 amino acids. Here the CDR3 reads CSVEGGTSYGYTF. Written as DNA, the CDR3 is TGCAGCGTTGAAGGTGGCACCTCCTATGGCTACACCTTC.

The CDR3 loop is CASSKASQGLDNEQFF. The CDR3 DNA is TGTGCCAGCAGCAAAGCGTCACAGGGGCTTGACAATGAGCAGTTCTTC. V and J are TRBV21-1 and TRBJ2-1; the D call in the table, TRBD1, was not verified against the DNA. TRBV21-1 has pseudogene status. This CDR3 has 16 amino acids.

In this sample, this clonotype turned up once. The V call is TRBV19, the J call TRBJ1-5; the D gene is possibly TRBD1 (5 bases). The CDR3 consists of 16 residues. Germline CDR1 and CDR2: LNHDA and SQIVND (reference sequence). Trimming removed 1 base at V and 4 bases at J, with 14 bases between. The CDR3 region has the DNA TGTGCCAGTAGTATAGTACGGACGGGGGGGAATCAGCCCCAGCATTTT. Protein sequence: CASSIVRTGGNQPQHF.

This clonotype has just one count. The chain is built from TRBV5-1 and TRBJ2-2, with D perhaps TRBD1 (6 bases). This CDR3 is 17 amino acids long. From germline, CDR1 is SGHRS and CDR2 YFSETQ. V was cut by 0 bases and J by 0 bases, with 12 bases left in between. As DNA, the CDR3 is TGCGCCAGCAGCTTGGGTCGACAGGACGCGAACACCGGGGAGCTGTTTTTT. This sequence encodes CASSLGRQDANTGELFF.

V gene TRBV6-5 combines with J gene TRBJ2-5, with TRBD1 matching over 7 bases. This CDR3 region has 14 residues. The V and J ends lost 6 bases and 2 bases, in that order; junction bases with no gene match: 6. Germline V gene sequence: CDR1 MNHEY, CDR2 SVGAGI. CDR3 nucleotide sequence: TGTGCCAGCAGGAACCGGGACAGACAAGAGACCCAGTACTTC. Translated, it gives CASRNRDRQETQYF.

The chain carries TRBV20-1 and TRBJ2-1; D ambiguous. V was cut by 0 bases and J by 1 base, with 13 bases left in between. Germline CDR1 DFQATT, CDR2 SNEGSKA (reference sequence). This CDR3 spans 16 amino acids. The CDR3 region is CSARDPVRTSYNEQFF. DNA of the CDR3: TGCAGTGCTAGAGATCCCGTAAGAACGTCCTACAATGAGCAGTTCTTC.

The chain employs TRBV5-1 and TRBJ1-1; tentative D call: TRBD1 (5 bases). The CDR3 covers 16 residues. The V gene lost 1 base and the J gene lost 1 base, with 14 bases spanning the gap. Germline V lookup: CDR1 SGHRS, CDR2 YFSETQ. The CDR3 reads CASSLPTATKNTEAFF. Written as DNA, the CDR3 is TGCGCCAGCAGCTTGCCGACAGCGACTAAGAACACTGAAGCTTTCTTT.

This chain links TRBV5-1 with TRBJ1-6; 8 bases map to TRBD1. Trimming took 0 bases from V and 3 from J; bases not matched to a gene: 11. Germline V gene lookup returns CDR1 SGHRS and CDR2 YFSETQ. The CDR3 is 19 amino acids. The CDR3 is CASSLGFGQGLDYNSPLHF. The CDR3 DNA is TGCGCCAGCAGCTTGGGTTTCGGACAGGGCCTCGACTATAATTCACCCCTCCACTTT.

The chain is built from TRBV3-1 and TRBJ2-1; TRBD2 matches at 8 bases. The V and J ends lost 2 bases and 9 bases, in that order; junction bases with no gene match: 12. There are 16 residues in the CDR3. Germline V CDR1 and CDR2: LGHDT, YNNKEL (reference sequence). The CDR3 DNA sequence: TGTGCCAGCAGCCAAAGCCGGGACCCGGGGGGGGTTGAGCAGTTCTTC. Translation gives CASSQSRDPGGVEQFF.

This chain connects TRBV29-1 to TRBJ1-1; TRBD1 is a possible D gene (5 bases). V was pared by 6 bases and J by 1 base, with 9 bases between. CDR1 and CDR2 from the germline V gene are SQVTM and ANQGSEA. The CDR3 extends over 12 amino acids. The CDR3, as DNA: TGCAGCGTATCGACAGCGAACACTGAAGCTTTCTTT. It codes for CSVSTANTEAFF.

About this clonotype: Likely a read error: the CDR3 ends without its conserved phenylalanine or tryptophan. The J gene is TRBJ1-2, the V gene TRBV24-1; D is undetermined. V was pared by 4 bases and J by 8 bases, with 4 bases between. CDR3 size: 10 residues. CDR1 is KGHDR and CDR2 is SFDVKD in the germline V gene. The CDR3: CATSEPGYTV. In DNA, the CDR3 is TGTGCCACCAGTGAACCCGGCTACACCGTC.

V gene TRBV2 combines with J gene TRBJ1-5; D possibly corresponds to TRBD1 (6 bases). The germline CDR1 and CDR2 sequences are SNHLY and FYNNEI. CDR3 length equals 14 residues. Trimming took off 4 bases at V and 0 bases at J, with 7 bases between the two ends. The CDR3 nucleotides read TGTGCCAGCAGTGGGACAGCTAGCAATCAGCCCCAGCATTTT. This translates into CASSGTASNQPQHF. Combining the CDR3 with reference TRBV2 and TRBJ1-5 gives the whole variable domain EPEVTQTPSHQVTQMGQEVILRCVPISNHLYFYWYRQILGQKVEFLVSFYNNEISEKSEIFDDQFSVERPDGSNFTLKIRSTKLEDSAMYFCASSGTASNQPQHFGDGTRLSIL.

The CDR3 reads CASSMTGKVYEQYF. The CDR3 DNA follows: TGTGCCAGCAGTATGACAGGGAAGGTTTACGAGCAGTACTTC. This sequence joins TRBV12-3 or TRBV12-4 and TRBJ2-7; TRBD1 matches at 7 bases. V lost 5 bases, J lost 4 bases, and 8 bases stayed unmatched. The CDR3 totals 14 residues.

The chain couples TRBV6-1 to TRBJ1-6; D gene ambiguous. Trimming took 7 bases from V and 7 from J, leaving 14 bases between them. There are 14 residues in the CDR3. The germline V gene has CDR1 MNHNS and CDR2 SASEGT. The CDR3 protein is CASIPTGYNSPLHF. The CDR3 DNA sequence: TGTGCCAGCATTCCCACGGGTTACAATTCACCCCTCCACTTT.

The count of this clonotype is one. The CDR3 DNA reads as TGTGCCAGTAGTATGGAGGAGACCCAGTACTTC. Its protein product is CASSMEETQYF. This chain joins TRBV19 and TRBJ2-5, with unresolved D. Germline V gene data show CDR1 as LNHDA and CDR2 as SQIVND (reference sequence). This CDR3 is 11 amino acids long. The V end lost 3 bases, the J end lost 5 bases, and 4 bases lay between the germline ends.

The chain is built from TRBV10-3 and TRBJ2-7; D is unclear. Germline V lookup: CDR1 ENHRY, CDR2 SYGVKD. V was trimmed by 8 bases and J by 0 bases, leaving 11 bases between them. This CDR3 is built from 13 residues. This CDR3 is CAIGNLNSYEQYF. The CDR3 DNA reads TGTGCCATCGGGAACTTGAACTCCTACGAGCAGTACTTC.

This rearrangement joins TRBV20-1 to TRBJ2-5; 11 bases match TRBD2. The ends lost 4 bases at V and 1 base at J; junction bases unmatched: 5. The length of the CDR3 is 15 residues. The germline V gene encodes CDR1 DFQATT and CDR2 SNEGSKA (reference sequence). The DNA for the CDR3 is TGCAGTGCTAACCCACTAGCGGGGGCCCAAGAGACCCAGTACTTC. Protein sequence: CSANPLAGAQETQYF.

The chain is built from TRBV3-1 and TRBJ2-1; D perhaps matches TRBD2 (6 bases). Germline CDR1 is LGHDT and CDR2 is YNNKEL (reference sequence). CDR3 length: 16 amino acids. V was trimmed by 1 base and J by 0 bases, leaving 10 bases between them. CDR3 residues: CASSQAARGSYNEQFF. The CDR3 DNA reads TGTGCCAGCAGCCAAGCTGCGCGGGGCTCCTACAATGAGCAGTTCTTC.

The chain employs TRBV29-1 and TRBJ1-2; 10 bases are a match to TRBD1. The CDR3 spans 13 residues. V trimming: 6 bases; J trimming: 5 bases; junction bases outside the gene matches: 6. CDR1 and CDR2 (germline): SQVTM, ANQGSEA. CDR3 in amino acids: CSVGQGDGYGYTF. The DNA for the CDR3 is TGCAGCGTAGGACAGGGGGACGGATATGGCTACACCTTC.

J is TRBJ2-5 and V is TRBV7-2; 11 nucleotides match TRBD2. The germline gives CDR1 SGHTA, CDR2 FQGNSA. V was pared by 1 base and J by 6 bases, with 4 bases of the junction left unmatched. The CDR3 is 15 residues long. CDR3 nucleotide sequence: TGTGCCAGCAGCTTAGGTCTAGCGGGGGGTAAGACCCAGTACTTC. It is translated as CASSLGLAGGKTQYF.

The CDR3 region is CASSITPGGSTDTQYF. CDR3 DNA: TGTGCCAGTAGTATTACTCCGGGCGGGAGCACAGATACGCAGTATTTT. The V gene is TRBV19, the J gene TRBJ2-3, with TRBD2 as a possible D gene (5 bases). Per germline, CDR1 LNHDA and CDR2 SQIVND (reference sequence). V gave up 3 bases and J gave up 0 bases, with 13 bases separating them. The CDR3 spans 16 residues.